This T cell receptor (beta chain) was sequenced during a study of blood T cell repertoires in COVID-19. Looking at the study overall: Acute-phase and convalescent COVID-19 samples originated in the United States, Italy and Spain.

The table came from immunoSEQ multiplex PCR; TCRdb's copy has only in-frame clones and leaves some out. Among 250,000 to 300,000 clones listed, roughly 90% were seen once. Per the germline V gene, CDR1 is MRHNA and CDR2 is SNTAGT. With 9 bases clipped from V and 2 bases from J, the junction kept 3 bases outside the gene matches. The CDR3 is made up of 14 amino acids. Cohort 3 recovered donors had two negative PCRs, clearance, or symptom resolution. The TCR sequence derives from a woman younger than 45 who had recovered from COVID-19. The sequenced sample was PBMCs or T cells enriched from blood (not recorded which). V usage is TRBV6-4 and J usage is TRBJ2-3, with 12 bases that match TRBD2. CDR3 coding DNA: TGTGCCAGTCGACTAGCGGGGGACACAGATACGCAGTATTTT. Protein sequence: CASRLAGDTDTQYF.